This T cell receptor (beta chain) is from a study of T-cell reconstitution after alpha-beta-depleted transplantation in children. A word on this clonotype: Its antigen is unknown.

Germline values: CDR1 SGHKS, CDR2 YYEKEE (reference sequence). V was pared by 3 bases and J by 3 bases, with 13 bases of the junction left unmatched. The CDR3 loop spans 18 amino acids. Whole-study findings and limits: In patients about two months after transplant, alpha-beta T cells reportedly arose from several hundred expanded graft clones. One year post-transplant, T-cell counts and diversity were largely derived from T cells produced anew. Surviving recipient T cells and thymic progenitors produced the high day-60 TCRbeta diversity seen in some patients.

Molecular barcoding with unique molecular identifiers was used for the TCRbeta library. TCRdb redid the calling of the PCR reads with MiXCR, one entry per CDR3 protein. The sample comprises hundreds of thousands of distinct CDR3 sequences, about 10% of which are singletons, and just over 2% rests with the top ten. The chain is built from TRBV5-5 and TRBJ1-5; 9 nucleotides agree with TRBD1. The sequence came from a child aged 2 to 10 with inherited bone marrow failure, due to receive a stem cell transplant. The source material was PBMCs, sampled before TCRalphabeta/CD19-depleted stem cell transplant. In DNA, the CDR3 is TGTGCCAGCAGCTCTAAGGACAGGGGACACACAACCAATCAGCCCCAGCATTTT. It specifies CASSSKDRGHTTNQPQHF.